This TCR beta chain was sequenced in a study of cytomegalovirus exposure and HLA in healthy donors. Study overall: The study placed 80% to 85% of its approximately 380 genotyped donors in the Caucasian-associated ancestry cluster.

It was with 60 Vbeta and 13 Jbeta primers that the PCR ran. Assay used: immunoSEQ multiplex PCR; TCRdb lists only in-frame clones, some missing. The clone table shows approximately 80,000 clones, with the ten largest holding about 1%. Regarding the study as a whole: One variant, a missense change in DCLRE1C, was linked in a later analysis to TCR beta V- and J-gene trimming. Among the sequence variants, a highly shared cluster was likely an artifact of sequencing.

CDR1 is SGHRS and CDR2 is YFSETQ in the germline V gene. V dropped 4 bases and J dropped 7; count of bases not matched to a gene: 8. The CDR3 loop spans 14 amino acids. Concerning this clone itself: Its specificity is not known.

The J gene is TRBJ1-2, the V gene TRBV5-1, with 9 positions matching TRBD1. The specimen sequenced was PBMCs. The source of this sequence is a woman aged 25 to 39 in good health and CMV-seronegative. CDR3 in amino acids: CASSITTGGGGYTF. In nucleotides, the CDR3 is TGCGCCAGCAGCATTACGACAGGGGGAGGTGGCTACACCTTC.